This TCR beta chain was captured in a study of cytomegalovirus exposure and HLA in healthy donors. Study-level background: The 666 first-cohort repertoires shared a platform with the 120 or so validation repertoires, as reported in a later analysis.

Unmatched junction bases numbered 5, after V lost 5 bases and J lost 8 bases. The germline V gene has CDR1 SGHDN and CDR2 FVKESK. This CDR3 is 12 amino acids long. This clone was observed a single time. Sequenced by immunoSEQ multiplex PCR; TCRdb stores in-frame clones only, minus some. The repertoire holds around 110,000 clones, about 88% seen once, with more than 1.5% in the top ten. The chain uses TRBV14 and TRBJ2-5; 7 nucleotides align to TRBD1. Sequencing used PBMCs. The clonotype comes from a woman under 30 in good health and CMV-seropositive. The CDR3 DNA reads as TGTGCCAGCAGCGAAGGGGGCACCACCCAGTACTTC. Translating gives CASSEGGTTQYF.